One sample yielded the 16 T cell receptor beta chains listed below, sequenced in a study of PD-1 blockade in classical Hodgkin lymphoma. TCRdb's copy holds only in-frame clones and misses some; the assay was immunoSEQ multiplex PCR. The sample holds 130,000 to 150,000 clones, around 73% seen once. Each patient experienced a relapse that followed autologous stem cell transplantation, and brentuximab vedotin exposure varied. The sequences come from peripheral blood mononuclear cells (PBMCs), collected before the second cycle of nivolumab. The receptors derive from a human donor with classical Hodgkin lymphoma.

The V and J genes are TRBV19 and TRBJ1-2, with D hard to call. This CDR3 is built from 13 residues. Germline CDR1 is LNHDA and CDR2 is SQIVND (reference sequence). V was pared by 7 bases and J by 10 bases, with 19 bases between. CDR3 coding DNA: TGTGCCAGTACCAGGATCGGGATTCCGAACTACACCTTC. Its protein product is CASTRIGIPNYTF.

This clone occurred once. Distinct nucleotide sequences in the sample also encode this CDR3. The V and J genes are TRBV12-5 and TRBJ2-2; D gene unclear. The CDR3 is 13 residues long. The V gene lost 0 bases and the J gene lost 8 bases, with 7 bases spanning the gap. From germline, CDR1 is LGHNT and CDR2 FRNRAP. This CDR3 reads CASGLVQTGELFF. DNA of the CDR3: TGTGCTAGTGGTTTGGTCCAGACTGGGGAGCTGTTTTTT.

The chain combines TRBV11-2 with TRBJ2-7; the match to TRBD1 covers 8 bases. V was pared by 5 bases and J by 3 bases, with 6 bases of the junction left unmatched. Germline values: CDR1 SGHAT, CDR2 FQNNGV. CDR3 length: 14 amino acids. The CDR3 coding sequence is TGTGCCAGCAGCCTTAGGGACAGGAGCTACGAGCAGTACTTC. This translates into CASSLRDRSYEQYF.

This rearrangement joins TRBV6-1 to TRBJ1-1; D unresolved. CDR1 is MNHNS and CDR2 is SASEGT in the germline V gene. V lost 7 bases and J 0 bases, leaving 12 bases between the germline ends. The CDR3 has 14 residues. Here the CDR3 DNA reads TGTGCCAGCACACGGGCATTCATGAACACTGAAGCTTTCTTT. Translating it yields CASTRAFMNTEAFF.

This clone was recorded a few times. CDR3 residues: CASSPRSGRGTDEQFF. In DNA form, the CDR3 reads TGCGCCAGCAGCCCAAGAAGCGGGAGGGGTACGGATGAGCAGTTCTTC. The chain recombines TRBV4-1 with TRBJ2-1; TRBD2 matches at 10 bases. This CDR3 region has 16 residues. Trimming at V came to 4 bases and at J to 8 bases, leaving 11 bases not matched to a gene. CDR1 is MGHRA and CDR2 is YSYEKL in the germline V gene.

CDR3 DNA: TGTGCCAGCAGCACGAGGGGGGTCCCTAGCACAGATACGCAGTATTTT. It specifies CASSTRGVPSTDTQYF. The V gene is TRBV7-9, the J gene TRBJ2-3; the D gene could be TRBD1 or TRBD2 (6 bases each). Trimming removed 5 bases from V and 0 bases from J, with 15 bases in between. CDR3 length equals 16 residues. Germline V gives CDR1 SEHNR, CDR2 FQNEAQ (reference sequence). Using reference TRBV7-9 and TRBJ2-3 for the parts outside the CDR3, the full variable domain is DTGVSQNPRHKITKRGQNVTFRCDPISEHNRLYWYRQTLGQGPEFLTYFQNEAQLEKSRLLSDRFSAERPKGSFSTLEIQRTEQGDSAMYLCASSTRGVPSTDTQYFGPGTRLTVL.

The chain uses TRBV19 and TRBJ2-7, with 10 bases identical to TRBD1. The CDR3 totals 15 residues. Germline-derived CDR1 and CDR2 are LNHDA and SQIVND (reference sequence). Trimming cost V 5 bases and J 0 bases; bases outside gene matches: 4. CDR3 DNA: TGTGCCAGTAGTTCCTGGACAGGGGGCTCCTACGAGCAGTACTTC. Translation: CASSSWTGGSYEQYF.

J is TRBJ2-7 and V is TRBV5-4; D remains ambiguous. The CDR3 covers 13 residues. The V end was cut by 4 bases, the J end by 2 bases, with 10 bases between. Germline CDR1 and CDR2: SGHNT and YYREEE (reference sequence). The CDR3 coding sequence is TGTGCCAGCAGCCGATGGCTAGCCTACGAGCAGTACTTC. Its translation: CASSRWLAYEQYF.

The chain uses TRBV30 and TRBJ2-7; D unresolved. Germline CDR1 GTSNPN, CDR2 SVGIG (reference sequence). With 3 bases removed from V and 3 bases from J, the gap between germline ends came to 6 bases. There are 11 residues in the CDR3. CDR3 residues: CAWSTSYEQYF. DNA of the CDR3: TGTGCCTGGAGCACGAGCTACGAGCAGTACTTC.

This chain links TRBV19 with TRBJ1-2; TRBD1 matches at 9 bases. The junction had 0 bases not matched to a gene; V was cut back by 1 base and J by 3 bases. CDR3 length equals 14 residues. CDR1 is LNHDA, CDR2 SQIVND, per germline (reference sequence). The CDR3 DNA reads as TGTGCCAGTAGTATAGGGGACAGGGACTATGGCTACACCTTC. Its protein product is CASSIGDRDYGYTF.

This rearrangement joins TRBV7-2 to TRBJ2-3; D could derive from TRBD1 or TRBD2 (5 bases each). V lost 10 bases and J 4 bases, leaving 9 bases between the germline ends. This CDR3 spans 11 amino acids. Germline-derived CDR1 and CDR2 are SGHTA and FQGNSA. CDR3 sequence (DNA): TGTGCCACCGTGGGGGCAGATACGCAGTATTTT. Protein: CATVGADTQYF.

In DNA form, the CDR3 reads TGTGCCAGCAGTCCCTACATGAACACTGAAGCTTTCTTT. It encodes CASSPYMNTEAFF. This chain joins TRBV27 and TRBJ1-1; D is uncertain. The ends were cut back, 5 bases at V and 0 bases at J, with 7 bases in the middle. Germline values: CDR1 MNHEY, CDR2 SMNVEV (reference sequence). The CDR3 is 13 residues long.

About this clone itself: This CDR3 is also generated by other DNA sequences in the sample. The CDR3 region is CASSYSAGSYEQYF. CDR3 sequence (DNA): TGTGCCAGCAGTTACTCTGCCGGCTCCTACGAGCAGTACTTC. The chain is built from TRBV6-5 and TRBJ2-7; D gene uncertain. Germline V gene lookup returns CDR1 MNHEY and CDR2 SVGAGI. V was shortened by 0 bases and J by 0 bases, with 6 bases between the two germline ends. The CDR3 spans 14 residues.

Points on this clone: The junction does not match germline at one end; this may be a read error. This chain joins TRBV30 and TRBJ2-7, with D maybe TRBD2 (6 bases). Per germline, CDR1 GTSNPN and CDR2 SVGIG (reference sequence). The CDR3 is 16 amino acids. CDR3 loop: CAWTSPPGAILRETHF. The DNA for the CDR3 is TGTGCCTGGACCAGCCCTCCCGGGGCCATATTACGGGAGACCCACTTC.

The chain has TRBV19 and TRBJ1-2, with 9 bases that match TRBD1. V gave up 5 bases and J gave up 8 bases; unmatched junction bases: 6. CDR1 LNHDA and CDR2 SQIVND come from the germline V gene (reference sequence). CDR3 length equals 13 residues. The CDR3 sequence: CASSPRDRDGYTF. The CDR3 nucleotides read TGTGCCAGTAGTCCCCGGGACAGGGACGGCTACACCTTC. Based on the CDR3 plus reference TRBV19 and TRBJ1-2, the full variable domain is DGGITQSPKYLFRKEGQNVTLSCEQNLNHDAMYWYRQDPGQGLRLIYYSQIVNDFQKGDIAEGYSVSREKKESFPLTVTSAQKNPTAFYLCASSPRDRDGYTFGSGTRLTVV.

This sequence joins TRBV11-2 and TRBJ1-2; no definite D call. This CDR3 is built from 14 residues. Germline CDR1 reads SGHAT; CDR2 reads FQNNGV. Trimming pared 1 base from V and 2 bases from J, leaving 8 bases between. CDR3 residues: CASSLGGGNYGYTF. CDR3 in DNA: TGTGCCAGCAGCTTAGGGGGAGGGAACTATGGCTACACCTTC.